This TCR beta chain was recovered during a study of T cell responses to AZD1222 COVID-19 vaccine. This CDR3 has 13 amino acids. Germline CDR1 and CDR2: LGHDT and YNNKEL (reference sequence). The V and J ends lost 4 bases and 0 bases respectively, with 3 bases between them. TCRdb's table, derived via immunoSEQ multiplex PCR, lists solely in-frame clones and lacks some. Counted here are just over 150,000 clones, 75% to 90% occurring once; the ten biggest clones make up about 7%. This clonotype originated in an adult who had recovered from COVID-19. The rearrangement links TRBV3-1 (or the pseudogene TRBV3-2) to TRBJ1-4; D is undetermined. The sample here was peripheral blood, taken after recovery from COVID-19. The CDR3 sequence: CASSPPTNEKLFF. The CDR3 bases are TGTGCCAGCAGCCCTCCAACTAATGAAAAACTGTTTTTT.